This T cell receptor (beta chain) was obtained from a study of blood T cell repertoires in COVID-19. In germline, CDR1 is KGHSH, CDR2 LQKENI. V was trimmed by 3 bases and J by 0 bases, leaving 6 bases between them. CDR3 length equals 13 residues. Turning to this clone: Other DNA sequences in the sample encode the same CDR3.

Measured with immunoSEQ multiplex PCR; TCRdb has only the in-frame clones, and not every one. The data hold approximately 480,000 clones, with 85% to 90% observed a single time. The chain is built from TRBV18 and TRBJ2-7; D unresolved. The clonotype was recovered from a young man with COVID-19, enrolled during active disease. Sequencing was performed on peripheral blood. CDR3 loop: CASSPGSSYEQYF. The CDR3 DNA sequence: TGTGCCAGCTCACCGGGCAGCTCCTACGAGCAGTACTTC.